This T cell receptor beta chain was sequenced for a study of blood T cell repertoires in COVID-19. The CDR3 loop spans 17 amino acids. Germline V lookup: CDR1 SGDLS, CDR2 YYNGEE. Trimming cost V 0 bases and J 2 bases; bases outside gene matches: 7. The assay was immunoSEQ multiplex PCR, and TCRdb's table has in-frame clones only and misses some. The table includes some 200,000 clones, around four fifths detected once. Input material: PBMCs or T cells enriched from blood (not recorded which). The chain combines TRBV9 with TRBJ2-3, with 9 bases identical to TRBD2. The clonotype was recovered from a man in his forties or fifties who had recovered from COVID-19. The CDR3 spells CASSVDPLAGYTDTQYF. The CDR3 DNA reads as TGTGCCAGCAGCGTAGATCCACTAGCGGGCTACACAGATACGCAGTATTTT.